The entry below gives a single TCR beta chain sequence along with its context. Its antigen is not known. This sample is part of a study of post-analysis software for immune sequencing data. Findings and caveats of the study: There were a few TRBV segments more frequent in patients than controls, and TRBV5-6, TRBV5-1 and TRBV20-1 were among them.

The CDR3 runs 14 residues. V shed 5 bases and J shed 2 bases, with 11 bases lying between them. CDR1 SGHTA and CDR2 FQGTGA come from the germline V gene. Libraries were made from TCR beta cDNA, and they carried unique molecular identifiers. T cells numbering roughly 1 to 10 million yielded cDNA molecules that totaled about 500,000. In TCRdb, the PCR reads were re-called with MiXCR into one record per CDR3 protein. This sample yields about 620,000 distinct CDR3 sequences, of which 44% are seen a single time; about 1.8% belongs to the top ten. The V gene is TRBV7-3, the J gene TRBJ2-3; D not certain. The TCR was taken from a girl aged 10-17 years with multiple sclerosis. Sequenced: blood. Written as DNA, the CDR3 is TGTGCCAGCAGCCCCACTTTCTCCACAGATACGCAGTATTTT. It codes for CASSPTFSTDTQYF. The whole variable domain, filled in from reference TRBV7-3 and TRBJ2-3, reads GAGVSQTPSNKVTEKGKYVELRCDPISGHTALYWYRQSLGQGPEFLIYFQGTGAADDSGLPNDRFFAVRPEGSVSTLKIQRTERGDSAVYLCASSPTFSTDTQYFGPGTRLTVL.